Listed below are T cell receptor beta chains from one sample, sequenced in a study of blood T cell repertoires in COVID-19. Method: immunoSEQ multiplex PCR; TCRdb's copy keeps in-frame clones and lacks some. The data hold around 88,000 clones, with around 85% observed a single time. The source material was peripheral blood. The origin of the receptors is a woman at least 80 years old with acute or convalescent COVID-19. The CDR3 runs from the conserved cysteine through the conserved F or W. A D gene is named only where the DNA matches it firmly. Part of the rows lack a size; the others show once, few, many or a class for expanded clones.

- TRBJ1-6 TRBV3-1/TRBV3-2 - TGTGCCAGCAGCCAAGATAGCGGGACGGGATTTGGTTCACCCCTCCACTTT CASSQDSGTGFGSPLHF
- TRBJ2-3 TRBV19 - TGTGCCAGTAGTATCGGGGTGGAGGTGTCGACAGATACGCAGTATTTT CASSIGVEVSTDTQYF
- TRBJ2-2 TRBV5-1 - TGCGCCACCAAGATGACAATAGGTACCGGGGAGCTGTTTTTT CATKMTIGTGELFF
- TRBJ1-4 TRBV27 - TGTGCCAGCAGTTTAAGGGGTTGGGGCTTAGGTGAAAAACTGTTTTTT CASSLRGWGLGEKLFF
- TRBJ2-2 TRBV19 TRBD1 TGTGCCAGTAGTATATTTACAGGGGTGGGCACCGGGGAGCTGTTTTTT CASSIFTGVGTGELFF
- TRBJ2-2 TRBV7-2 - TGTGCCAGCAGCCCACAGGGCTCCACGAACACCGGGGAGCTGTTTTTT CASSPQGSTNTGELFF
- TRBJ2-1 TRBV5-1 - TGCGCCAGCAGCTTGGGGGGCCTTTCCTACAATGAGCAGTTCTTC CASSLGGLSYNEQFF
- TRBJ1-4 TRBV28 TRBD1 TGTGCCAGCAGTTCATCCACAGGGGTGGGGAACGAAAAACTGTTTTTT CASSSSTGVGNEKLFF
few TRBJ1-6 TRBV27 TRBD1 TGTGCCAGCAGTTTACCAGGGGGCCGTTCACCCCTCCACTTT CASSLPGGRSPLHF
- TRBJ1-2 TRBV5-1 TRBD1 TGCGCCAGCAGCCCCACACCAGGGGGTGACTATGGCTACACCTTC CASSPTPGGDYGYTF
- TRBJ2-7 TRBV10-3 TRBD1 TGTGCCATCAAAACAGGGGTCGACTCCTACGAGCAGTACTTC CAIKTGVDSYEQYF
once TRBJ2-5 TRBV15 - TGTGCCACCAGCAGAGGAGGCCAAGAGACCCAGTACTTC CATSRGGQETQYF
- TRBJ2-3 TRBV10-3 TRBD1 TGTGCCATCAGCGGACAGGCGCTCGTTACAGATACGCAGTATTTT CAISGQALVTDTQYF
- TRBJ1-6 TRBV7-8 TRBD1 TGTGCCAGCAGCTTACGGGGACAGGGCACATCACCCCTCCACTTT CASSLRGQGTSPLHF
- TRBJ2-3 TRBV7-3 TRBD1 TGTGCCAGCAGCTCGGGACAGGGGGCTGCAGATACGCAGTATTTT CASSSGQGAADTQYF
- TRBJ2-3 TRBV15 TRBD2 TGTGCCACCAGCTTCGGACTAGCTGAAAGAGATACGCAGTATTTT CATSFGLAERDTQYF
- TRBJ1-3 TRBV27 - TGTGCCAGCAGTTTATCCGGGGGGACGACTGGAAACACCATATATTTT CASSLSGGTTGNTIYF
- TRBJ1-5 TRBV18 TRBD1 TGTGCCAGCTCGTTACAGGGGGCGTATGGTCAGCCCCAGCATTTT CASSLQGAYGQPQHF
- TRBJ1-6 TRBV28 - TGTGCCAGCTTCGCTGGACTGACAAATAATTCACCCCTCCACTTT CASFAGLTNNSPLHF
- TRBJ2-2 TRBV10-3 - TGTGCCATCGGTAGGGGCCTGAACACCGGGGAGCTGTTTTTT CAIGRGLNTGELFF
- TRBJ2-3 TRBV2 TRBD2 TGTGCCAGCAGTCGTCGTGGAGCGGGGGGCCCTGATACGCAGTATTTT CASSRRGAGGPDTQYF
- TRBJ1-5 TRBV30 - TGTGCCTGGAGTAAAGTAGAGACAAATCAGCCCCAGCATTTT CAWSKVETNQPQHF
few TRBJ1-1 TRBV2 - TGTGCCAGCAGTGATGCCAGGACTGAAGCTTTCTTT CASSDARTEAFF
- TRBJ1-1 TRBV28 TRBD1 TGTGCCAGCAGTGTCATCAGGGGGCAGAGCACTGAAGCTTTCTTT CASSVIRGQSTEAFF
- TRBJ1-1 TRBV24-1 - TGTGCCACCAGAGACCAGGATAACACTGAAGCTTTCTTT CATRDQDNTEAFF
- TRBJ2-1 TRBV9 TRBD1 TGTGCCAGCAGCGTAGGTGAGCAGGGGGCACAGGGAGAGCAGTTCTTC CASSVGEQGAQGEQFF
- TRBJ2-2 TRBV29-1 - TGCAGCGTCAAGAACACCGGGGAGCTGTTTTTT CSVKNTGELFF
- TRBJ1-2 TRBV5-1 TRBD1 TGCGCCAGCAGCCCAGGACAGGGGGCGGATGGCTACACCTTC CASSPGQGADGYTF
- TRBJ1-5 TRBV28 - TGTGCCAGCCGTGCCTCTCTCGGTGGCAATCAGCCCCAGCATTTT CASRASLGGNQPQHF
- TRBJ1-2 TRBV5-6 - TGTGCCAGCAGCCCGGAAGTCCGCGGCGGCTACACCTTC CASSPEVRGGYTF
- TRBJ2-1 TRBV15 - TGTGCCACCAGCAGGGGGCTAGCGAGCAATGAGCAGTTCTTC CATSRGLASNEQFF
- TRBJ1-3 TRBV15 - TGTGCCACCAGCAGGGCGGACAGACTCTCTGGAAACACCATATATTTT CATSRADRLSGNTIYF
- TRBJ2-1 TRBV7-9 TRBD2 TGTGCCGTCCCTCGGGGGGGAGGGGGACTCTACAATGAGCAGTTCTTC CAVPRGGGGLYNEQFF
- TRBJ2-3 TRBV30 TRBD2 TGTGCCTGGAGTGTACAGGGTCTAGCGGGGGTGGGAGATACGCAGTATTTT CAWSVQGLAGVGDTQYF
- TRBJ1-2 TRBV5-1 - TGCGCCAGCAGCTTGGGATCACTGAACCGAGCCGATGGCTACACCTTC CASSLGSLNRADGYTF
- TRBJ2-5 TRBV2 - TGTGCCAGCAGTCGGGGGGAGACCCAGTACTTC CASSRGETQYF
- TRBJ2-6 TRBV23-1 - TGCGCCAGCAGTCAATGCGCGGCGTGCCGCTCTGGGGCCAACGTCCTGACTTTC CASSQCAACRSGANVLTF
- TRBJ1-6 TRBV7-8 - TGTGCCAGCAGCTTAATAAAAGGGGGATCACCCCTCCACTTT CASSLIKGGSPLHF
- TRBJ1-6 TRBV5-6 TRBD1 TGTGCCAGCAGCTTGGGAAACAGGGGGATCAATTCACCCCTCCACTTT CASSLGNRGINSPLHF
- TRBJ1-3 TRBV5-1 - TGCGCCAGCAGCTTAGAAACAGGCTCTGGAAACACCATATATTTT CASSLETGSGNTIYF
- TRBJ2-2 TRBV28 TRBD2 TGTGCCAGCAGTATGGGACTAGCGAACACCGGGGAGCTGTTTTTT CASSMGLANTGELFF
- TRBJ1-5 TRBV2 TRBD1 TGTGCCAGCAGTCCAGGGGGGACAGGGAAGCATCAGCCCCAGCATTTT CASSPGGTGKHQPQHF
- TRBJ2-5 TRBV5-1 - TGCGCCAGCAGCTTCCCACAAGAGACCCAGTACTTC CASSFPQETQYF
- TRBJ1-6 TRBV2 TRBD1 TGTGCCAGCAGGGAACAGGGGGTTCGGTCACCCCTCCACTTT CASREQGVRSPLHF
- TRBJ1-2 TRBV5-8 - TGTGCCAGCAGCTTGGCAGGGATTGTAGACTATGGCTACACCTTC CASSLAGIVDYGYTF
- TRBJ1-2 TRBV11-2 - TGTGCCAGCAGCCCCGAGCTCAGGGATCATGGCTACACCTTC CASSPELRDHGYTF
- TRBJ2-4 TRBV28 - TGTGCCAGCAGTCCGGCCGGGGTGAAAGCCAAAAACATTCAATACTTC CASSPAGVKAKNIQYF
- TRBJ1-6 TRBV6-5 TRBD1 TGTGCCAGCGCGGGACAGGGGAATTCACCCCTCCACTTT CASAGQGNSPLHF
once TRBJ2-2 TRBV6-2/TRBV6-3 TRBD1 TGTGCCAGCAGTACCGGGACAGCCAACACCGGGGAGCTGTTTTTT CASSTGTANTGELFF
- TRBJ2-5 TRBV2 - TGTGCCAGCAGTGTTACAAGACAAGAGACCCAGTACTTC CASSVTRQETQYF
- TRBJ2-6 TRBV14 - TGTGCCAGCAGCCAAGAACGGGTGGCTGGGGCCAACGTCCTGACTTTC CASSQERVAGANVLTF